Below, one T cell receptor (beta chain) is given with its context. This sample is part of a study of CD8 T cells in Susac syndrome. RNA totalling about 0.45 to 1 ug underwent reverse transcription with random hexamers. In TCRdb, the immunoSEQ multiplex PCR reads were re-called with MiXCR into one record per CDR3 protein. The sample comprises 100,000 or so distinct CDR3 sequences, roughly 94% of which are singletons, and around 0.33% rests with the top ten. The sequenced target, TCR beta, came from blood CD8+ and CD4+ T cells. Germline V lookup: CDR1 MNHEY, CDR2 SVGEGT. The CDR3 has 13 residues. With 0 bases removed from V and 8 bases from J, the gap between germline ends came to 11 bases.

This receptor was identified in a human donor with Susac syndrome. The V gene is TRBV6-2 or TRBV6-3, the J gene TRBJ2-7; D is undetermined. The sample taken for sequencing was CD4+ T cells from PBMCs. The CDR3 protein is CASSYSGYQQQYF. CDR3 bases: TGTGCCAGCAGTTACTCCGGGTACCAGCAGCAGTACTTC.